Below are 11 T cell receptor beta chains sequenced from a single sample in a study of OX40 agonist ivuxolimab in advanced cancers. Here immunoSEQ multiplex PCR was the method, and the copy in TCRdb shows in-frame clones only, minus some. The data contain 50,000 to 65,000 clones, over 80% of them singletons. The input for sequencing was CD4+ or CD8+ T cells sorted from blood, taken in a trial of the OX40 agonist ivuxolimab. These receptors came from an adult with an advanced solid tumor such as melanoma, head and neck, liver or kidney cancer.

The rearrangement links TRBV7-6 to TRBJ2-1; 13 nucleotides line up with TRBD2. The ends lost 5 bases at V and 0 bases at J; junction bases unmatched: 10. Germline CDR1 reads SGHVS; CDR2 reads FNYEAQ. CDR3 size: 19 residues. The CDR3 region has the DNA TGTGCCAGCAGCCCAAAGACTAGCGGGGGGCTAAGCTCCTACAATGAGCAGTTCTTC. Translation gives CASSPKTSGGLSSYNEQFF. The full variable domain, its missing parts supplied by reference TRBV7-6 and TRBJ2-1, is GAGVSQSPRYKVTKRGQDVALRCDPISGHVSLYWYRQALGQGPEFLTYFNYEAQQDKSGLPNDRFSAERPEGSISTLTIQRTEQRDSAMYRCASSPKTSGGLSSYNEQFFGPGTRLTVL.

The rearrangement links TRBV2 to TRBJ1-2; D perhaps matches TRBD1 (5 bases). This CDR3 region has 15 residues. Germline V gene sequence: CDR1 SNHLY, CDR2 FYNNEI. V lost 2 bases and J 0 bases, leaving 10 bases between the germline ends. The CDR3: CASSEWGNPNYGYTF. As DNA, the CDR3 is TGTGCCAGCAGTGAATGGGGGAACCCTAACTATGGCTACACCTTC. Drawing the rest from reference TRBV2 and TRBJ1-2, the complete variable domain is EPEVTQTPSHQVTQMGQEVILRCVPISNHLYFYWYRQILGQKVEFLVSFYNNEISEKSEIFDDQFSVERPDGSNFTLKIRSTKLEDSAMYFCASSEWGNPNYGYTFGSGTRLTVV.

This chain links TRBV10-3 with TRBJ2-3, with 9 bases matching TRBD1. The CDR3 has 14 amino acids. V gave up 10 bases and J gave up 3 bases; unmatched junction bases: 8. The V gene's germline CDR1 is ENHRY and CDR2 SYGVKD. The CDR3 DNA reads as TGTGCCACCTCGCCGGGACAGGGAACAGATACGCAGTATTTT. Its protein product is CATSPGQGTDTQYF.

This chain links TRBV19 with TRBJ2-1, with 12 positions matching TRBD2. V was pared by 4 bases and J by 4 bases, with 8 bases of the junction left unmatched. Per the germline V gene, CDR1 is LNHDA and CDR2 is SQIVND (reference sequence). The CDR3 has 17 residues. In nucleotides, the CDR3 is TGTGCCAGTAGTACCCGACTAGCGGGAGTTCTATACAATGAGCAGTTCTTC. It translates to CASSTRLAGVLYNEQFF.

The V gene is TRBV28, the J gene TRBJ1-4; D is uncertain. V gave up 5 bases and J gave up 6 bases, with 4 bases separating them. CDR1 MDHEN and CDR2 SYDVKM come from the germline V gene. The length of the CDR3 is 11 residues. DNA of the CDR3: TGTGCCAGCAGTCTTTATGAAAAACTGTTTTTT. Residues: CASSLYEKLFF.

This sequence joins TRBV5-5 and TRBJ1-4, with TRBD1 matching 7 bases. CDR3 size: 16 residues. J lost 4 bases, V lost 1 base, and 7 bases had no gene match. The germline V gene encodes CDR1 SGHKS and CDR2 YYEKEE (reference sequence). The CDR3 coding sequence is TGTGCCAGCAGCTTGACACCGGGACAGCTTAATGAAAAACTGTTTTTT. It yields the protein CASSLTPGQLNEKLFF.

CDR3 coding DNA: TGTGCCAGCAGCCCAAGGTTTGGGGGGCTGGGGGAGCAGTACTTC. Translating it yields CASSPRFGGLGEQYF. V is TRBV28 and J is TRBJ2-7; D might be TRBD1 or TRBD2, each matching 6 bases. CDR3 length: 15 amino acids. V shed 6 bases and J shed 7 bases, with 22 bases lying between them. The germline CDR1 and CDR2 sequences are MDHEN and SYDVKM.

The rearrangement uses TRBV10-1 and TRBJ2-3; maybe TRBD2 (5 bases). There are 13 residues in the CDR3. Germline V gene data show CDR1 as WNHNN and CDR2 as SYGVQD (reference sequence). The ends were cut back, 0 bases at V and 8 bases at J, with 9 bases in the middle. CDR3 bases: TGCGCCAGCAGTGAGTCGCCACTAGGTACGCAGTATTTT. This sequence encodes CASSESPLGTQYF.

The chain employs TRBV6-6 and TRBJ1-2, with 8 nucleotides matching TRBD1. Germline V gene sequence: CDR1 MNHNY, CDR2 SVGAGI (reference sequence). The CDR3 is 13 residues long. V lost 6 bases, J lost 2 bases, and 2 bases stayed unmatched. The CDR3 region is CASRGTGNYGYTF. The DNA of the CDR3 is TGTGCCAGCAGGGGGACAGGCAACTATGGCTACACCTTC.

The gene calls are TRBV18 and TRBJ2-1; 13 nucleotides match TRBD2. V trimming: 2 bases; J trimming: 9 bases; junction bases outside the gene matches: 4. CDR3 size: 15 residues. Germline V gene sequence: CDR1 KGHSH, CDR2 LQKENI. The CDR3 here is CASSPGLAGDGEQFF. The CDR3 coding sequence is TGTGCCAGCTCACCAGGACTAGCGGGGGATGGTGAGCAGTTCTTC. The variable domain in full, with the rest retrieved from reference TRBV18 and TRBJ2-1, is NAGVMQNPRHLVRRRGQEARLRCSPMKGHSHVYWYRQLPEEGLKFMVYLQKENIIDESGMPKERFSAEFPKEGPSILRIQQVVRGDSAAYFCASSPGLAGDGEQFFGPGTRLTVL.

J is TRBJ2-3 and V is TRBV29-1; D perhaps matches TRBD2 (6 bases). Germline V gene lookup returns CDR1 SQVTM and CDR2 ANQGSEA. The CDR3 consists of 14 residues. Trimming removed 4 bases at V and 2 bases at J, with 13 bases between. Here the CDR3 reads CSVVRWRDTDTQYF. The CDR3 nucleotides are TGCAGCGTTGTCCGGTGGCGGGACACAGATACGCAGTATTTT.